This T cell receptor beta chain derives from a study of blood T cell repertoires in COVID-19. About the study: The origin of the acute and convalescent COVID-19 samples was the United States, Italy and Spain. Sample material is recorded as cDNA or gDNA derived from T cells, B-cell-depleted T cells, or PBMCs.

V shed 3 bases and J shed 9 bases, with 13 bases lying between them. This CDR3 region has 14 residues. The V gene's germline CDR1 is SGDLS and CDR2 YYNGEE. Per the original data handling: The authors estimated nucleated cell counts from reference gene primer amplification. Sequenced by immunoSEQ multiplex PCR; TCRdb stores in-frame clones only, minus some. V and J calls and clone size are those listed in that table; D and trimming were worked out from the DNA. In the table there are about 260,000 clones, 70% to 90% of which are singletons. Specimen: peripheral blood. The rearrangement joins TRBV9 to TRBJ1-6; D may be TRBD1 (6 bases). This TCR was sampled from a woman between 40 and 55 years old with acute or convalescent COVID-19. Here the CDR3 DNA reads TGTGCCAGCAGCGATACAGGGTTTGGTTCACCCCTCCACTTT. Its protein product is CASSDTGFGSPLHF. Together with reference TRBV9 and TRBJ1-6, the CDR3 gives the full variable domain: DSGVTQTPKHLITATGQRVTLRCSPRSGDLSVYWYQQSLDQGLQFLIQYYNGEERAKGNILERFSAQQFPDLHSELNLSSLELGDSALYFCASSDTGFGSPLHFGNGTRLTVT.